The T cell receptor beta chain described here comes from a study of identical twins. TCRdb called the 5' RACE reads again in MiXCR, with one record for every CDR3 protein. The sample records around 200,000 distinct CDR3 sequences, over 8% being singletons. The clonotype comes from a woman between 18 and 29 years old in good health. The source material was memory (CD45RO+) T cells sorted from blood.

The CDR3 DNA follows: TGTGCCACCAGTCGGGGGGGGGCGCGCAATGAGCAGTTCTTC. Encoded protein: CATSRGGARNEQFF. This chain links TRBV24-1 with TRBJ2-1, with 8 bases matching TRBD2. This CDR3 contains 14 residues. CDR1 is KGHDR and CDR2 is SFDVKD in the germline V gene. V gave up 6 bases and J gave up 6 bases; unmatched junction bases: 6.